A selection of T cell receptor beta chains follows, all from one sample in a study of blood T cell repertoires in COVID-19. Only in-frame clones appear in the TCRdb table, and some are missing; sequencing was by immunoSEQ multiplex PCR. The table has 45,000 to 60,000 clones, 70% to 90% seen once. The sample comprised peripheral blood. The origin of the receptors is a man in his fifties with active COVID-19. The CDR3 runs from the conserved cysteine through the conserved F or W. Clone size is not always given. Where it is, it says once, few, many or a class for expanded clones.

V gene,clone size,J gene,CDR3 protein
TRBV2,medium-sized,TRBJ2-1,CASSGLASGYNEQFF
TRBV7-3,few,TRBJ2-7,CASSLNGQGSEQYF
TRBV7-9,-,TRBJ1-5,CASSLEGKGPQHF
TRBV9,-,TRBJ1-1,CASSVTPGGLAFF
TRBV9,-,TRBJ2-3,CASSVELAGTDTQYF
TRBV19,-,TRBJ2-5,CASSPRNVETQYF
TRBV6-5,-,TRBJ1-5,CASRLAGGSNQPQHF
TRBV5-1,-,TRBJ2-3,CASSPFSASATDTQYF
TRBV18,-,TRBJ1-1,CASSPMGAVNTEAFF
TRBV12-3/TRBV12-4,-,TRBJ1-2,CASSLTGHYGYTF
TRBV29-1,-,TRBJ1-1,CSVDGGGVEAFF
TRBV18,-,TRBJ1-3,CASSPLRQEDRNTIYF
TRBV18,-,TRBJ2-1,CASSPGGVSSYNEQFF
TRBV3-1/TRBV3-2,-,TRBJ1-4,CASSQPTDIDEKLFF
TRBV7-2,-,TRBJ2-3,CASSLGGGTSTDTQYF
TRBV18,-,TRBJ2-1,CASSPPPGSSYNEQFF
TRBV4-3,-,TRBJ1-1,CASSRGTEAFF
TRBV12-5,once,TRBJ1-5,CASGLGRGQPQHF
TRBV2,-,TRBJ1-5,CASLKGKTLSTTAEPQHF
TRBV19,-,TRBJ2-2,CASWGLNTGELFF
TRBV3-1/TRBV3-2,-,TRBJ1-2,CASSLLGGGYGYTF
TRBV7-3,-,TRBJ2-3,CASSMGTGGGTDTQYF
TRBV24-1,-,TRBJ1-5,CATSGGQSNQPQHF
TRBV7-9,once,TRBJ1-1,CATDLGGSNTEAFF
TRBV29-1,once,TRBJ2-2,CSGGGLPPGELFF
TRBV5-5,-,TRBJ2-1,CASSLEVWAGPSGGRDEQFF
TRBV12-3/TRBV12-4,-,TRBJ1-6,CASSYQGNSPLHF
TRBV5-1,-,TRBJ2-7,CASSLQGVSYEQYF
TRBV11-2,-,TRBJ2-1,CASSLDRGRQFF
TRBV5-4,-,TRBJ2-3,CASSRDISTDTQYF
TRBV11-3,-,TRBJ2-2,CASSLWADVSNTGELFF
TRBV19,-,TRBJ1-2,CASSTGQVYGYTF
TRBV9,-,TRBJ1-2,CASSVDRGGGGYTF
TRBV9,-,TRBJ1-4,CASSLPGTGEKLFF
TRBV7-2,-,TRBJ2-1,CASSQGRRHNEQFF
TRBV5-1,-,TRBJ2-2,CASSLLAAGELFF
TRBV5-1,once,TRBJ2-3,CASSSGQGTDTQYF
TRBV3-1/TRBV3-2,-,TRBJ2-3,CASSQVGAGASTDTQYF
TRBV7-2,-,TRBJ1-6,CASRPGQGNNSPLHF
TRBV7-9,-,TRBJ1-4,CASSLKRSVTGNEKLFF
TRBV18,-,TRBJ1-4,CASSRRAPGFDEKLFF
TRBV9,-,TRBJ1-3,CASSASPGHSGNTIYF
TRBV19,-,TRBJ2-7,CASSGTSGGPYEQYF
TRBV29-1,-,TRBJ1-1,CSVEEAGKAFF
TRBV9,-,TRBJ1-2,CASSDRDYYGYTF
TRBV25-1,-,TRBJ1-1,CATRDSTEAFF
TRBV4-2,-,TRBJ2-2,CASSQEEPGTSYTGELFF
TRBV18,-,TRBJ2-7,CASSPTALYEQYF
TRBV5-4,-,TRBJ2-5,CASSLGLAGVEETQYF
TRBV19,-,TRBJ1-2,CASNQGVYGYTF
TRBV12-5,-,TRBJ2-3,CASGLSRDSWTSRLATDTQYF
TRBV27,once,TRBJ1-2,CASRSSGMEGYTF
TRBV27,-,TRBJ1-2,CASSAGTAYGYTF